This T cell receptor beta chain was retrieved from a study of blood T cell repertoires in COVID-19. Study context: Collection of acute and convalescent COVID-19 samples took place in the United States, Italy and Spain. The analysed material was cDNA or gDNA that came from T cells, B-cell-depleted T cells, or PBMCs.

Original processing methods: Amplification of reference gene primers provided the estimated nucleated cell counts. The repertoire was sequenced with immunoSEQ multiplex PCR; TCRdb's copy has only in-frame clones and lacks some. That table furnishes V, J and clone size, whereas the DNA furnished D and trimming. The sample lists over 200,000 clones; under 85% were seen once. V shed 3 bases and J 0 bases; nucleotides not matched to a gene: 3. The CDR3 contains 15 residues. In germline, CDR1 is KGHSH, CDR2 LQKENI. The clonotype comes from a woman aged 30 to 39 with COVID-19, enrolled during active disease. The chain links TRBV18 to TRBJ1-1; TRBD1 matches 8 bases. The sample consisted of peripheral blood. CDR3 amino acids: CASSPTTGVNTEAFF. The CDR3 DNA is TGTGCCAGCTCACCCACGACAGGGGTGAACACTGAAGCTTTCTTT.